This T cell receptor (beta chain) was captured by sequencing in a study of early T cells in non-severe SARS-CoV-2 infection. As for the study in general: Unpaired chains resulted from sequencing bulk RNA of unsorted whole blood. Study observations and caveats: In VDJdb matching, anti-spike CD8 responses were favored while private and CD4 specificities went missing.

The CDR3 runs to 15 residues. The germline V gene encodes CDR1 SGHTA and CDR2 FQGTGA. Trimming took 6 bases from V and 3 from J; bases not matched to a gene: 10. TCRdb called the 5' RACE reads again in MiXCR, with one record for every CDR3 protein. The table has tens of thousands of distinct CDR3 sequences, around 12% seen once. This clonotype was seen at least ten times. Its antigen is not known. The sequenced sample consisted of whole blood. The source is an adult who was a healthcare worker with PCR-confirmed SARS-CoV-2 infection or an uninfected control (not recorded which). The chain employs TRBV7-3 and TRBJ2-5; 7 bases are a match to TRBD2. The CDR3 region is CASSRGTTGKETQYF. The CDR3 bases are TGTGCCAGCAGTCGGGGGACTACGGGGAAAGAGACCCAGTACTTC.